Below are 2 T cell receptor beta chains sequenced from a single sample in a study of blood T cell repertoires in COVID-19. The repertoire was sequenced with immunoSEQ multiplex PCR; TCRdb's copy has only in-frame clones and lacks some. This repertoire shows under 110,000 clones, about 90% found once; its top ten account for 17%. Sequenced sample: peripheral blood. The receptors derive from a man in his fifties with acute or convalescent COVID-19.

V and J are TRBV19 and TRBJ2-7; TRBD1 aligns across 7 bases. CDR3 size: 13 residues. Germline V CDR1 and CDR2: LNHDA, SQIVND (reference sequence). V shed 3 bases and J 2 bases; nucleotides not matched to a gene: 1. DNA for the CDR3: TGTGCCAGTAGTATCGGGACAGCCTACGAGCAGTACTTC. This sequence encodes CASSIGTAYEQYF. The full variable domain, in which reference TRBV19 and TRBJ2-7 provide the parts outside the CDR3, is DGGITQSPKYLFRKEGQNVTLSCEQNLNHDAMYWYRQDPGQGLRLIYYSQIVNDFQKGDIAEGYSVSREKKESFPLTVTSAQKNPTAFYLCASSIGTAYEQYFGPGTRLTVT.

Notes on this clone: Additional DNA sequences in this sample encode the identical CDR3. The chain couples TRBV9 to TRBJ1-3; possibly TRBD1 for D (6 bases). This CDR3 contains 15 residues. Germline V lookup: CDR1 SGDLS, CDR2 YYNGEE. V was clipped by 4 bases and J by 0 bases, with 11 bases between them. As DNA, the CDR3 is TGTGCCAGCAGCACTACAGGGAGCTCTGGAAACACCATATATTTT. It yields the protein CASSTTGSSGNTIYF.